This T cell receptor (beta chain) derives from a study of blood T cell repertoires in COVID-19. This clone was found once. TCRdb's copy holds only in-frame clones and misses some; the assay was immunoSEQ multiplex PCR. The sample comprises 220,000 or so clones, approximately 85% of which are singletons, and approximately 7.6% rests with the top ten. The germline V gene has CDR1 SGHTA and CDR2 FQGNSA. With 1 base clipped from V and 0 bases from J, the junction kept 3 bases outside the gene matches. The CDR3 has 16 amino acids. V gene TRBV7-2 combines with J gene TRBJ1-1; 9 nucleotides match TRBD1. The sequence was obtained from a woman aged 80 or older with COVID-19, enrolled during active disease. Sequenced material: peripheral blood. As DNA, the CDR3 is TGTGCCAGCAGCTTAGGACAGGGGGTGATGAACACTGAAGCTTTCTTT. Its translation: CASSLGQGVMNTEAFF. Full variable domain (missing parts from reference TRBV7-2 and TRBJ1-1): GAGVSQSPSNKVTEKGKDVELRCDPISGHTALYWYRQSLGQGLEFLIYFQGNSAPDKSGLPSDRFSAERTGGSVSTLTIQRTQQEDSAVYLCASSLGQGVMNTEAFFGQGTRLTVV.